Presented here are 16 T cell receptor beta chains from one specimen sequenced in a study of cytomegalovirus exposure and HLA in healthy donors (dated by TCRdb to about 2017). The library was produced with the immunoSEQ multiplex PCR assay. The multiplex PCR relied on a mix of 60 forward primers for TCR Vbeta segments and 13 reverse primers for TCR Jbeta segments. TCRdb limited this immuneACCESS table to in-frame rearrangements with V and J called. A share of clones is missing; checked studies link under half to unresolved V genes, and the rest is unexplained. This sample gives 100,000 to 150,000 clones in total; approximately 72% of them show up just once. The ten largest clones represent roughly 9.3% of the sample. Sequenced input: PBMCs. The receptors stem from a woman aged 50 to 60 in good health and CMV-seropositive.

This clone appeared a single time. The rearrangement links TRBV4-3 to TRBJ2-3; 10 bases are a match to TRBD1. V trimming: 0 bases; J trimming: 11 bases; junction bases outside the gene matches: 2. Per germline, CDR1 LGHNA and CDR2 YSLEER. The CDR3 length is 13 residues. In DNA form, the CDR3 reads TGCGCCAGCAGCCAAGATCGGGACAGGGGGCAGTATTTT. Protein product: CASSQDRDRGQYF.

As DNA, the CDR3 is TGTGCCAGCAGTGAACGTCGGTTCTCTGGAAACACCATATATTTT. Translated, it gives CASSERRFSGNTIYF. The genes are TRBV2 and TRBJ1-3; the D is unclear. The CDR3 consists of 15 residues. V shed 2 bases and J shed 0 bases, with 8 bases lying between them. CDR1 and CDR2 (germline): SNHLY, FYNNEI.

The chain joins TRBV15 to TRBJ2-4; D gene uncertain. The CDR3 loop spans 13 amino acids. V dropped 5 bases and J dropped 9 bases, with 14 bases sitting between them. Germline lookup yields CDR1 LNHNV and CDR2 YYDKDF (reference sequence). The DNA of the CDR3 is TGTGCCACCAGCGTCGGCGGCGCTAGCATTCAGTACTTC. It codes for CATSVGGASIQYF. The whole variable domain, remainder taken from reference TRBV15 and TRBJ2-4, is DAMVIQNPRYQVTQFGKPVTLSCSQTLNHNVMYWYQQKSSQAPKLLFHYYDKDFNNEADTPDNFQSRRPNTSFCFLDIRSPGLGDTAMYLCATSVGGASIQYFGAGTRLSVL.

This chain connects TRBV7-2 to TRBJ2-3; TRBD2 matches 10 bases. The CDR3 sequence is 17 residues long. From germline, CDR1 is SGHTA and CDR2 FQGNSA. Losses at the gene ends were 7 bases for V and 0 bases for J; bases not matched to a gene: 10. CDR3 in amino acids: CASTRGSGGGSTDTQYF. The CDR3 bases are TGTGCCAGCACCAGGGGAAGCGGGGGGGGTAGCACAGATACGCAGTATTTT.

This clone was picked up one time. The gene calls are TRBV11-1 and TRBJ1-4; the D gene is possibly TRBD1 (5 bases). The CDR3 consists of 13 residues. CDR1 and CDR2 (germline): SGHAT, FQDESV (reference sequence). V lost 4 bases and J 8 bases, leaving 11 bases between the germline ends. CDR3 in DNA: TGTGCCAGCAGCTCAGGGAGGAGCGAAAAACTGTTTTTT. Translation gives CASSSGRSEKLFF.

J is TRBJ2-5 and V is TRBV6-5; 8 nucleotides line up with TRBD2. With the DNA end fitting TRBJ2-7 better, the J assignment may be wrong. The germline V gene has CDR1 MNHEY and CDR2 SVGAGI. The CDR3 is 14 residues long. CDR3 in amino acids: CASSYSGLAYEQYF. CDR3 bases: TGTGCCAGCAGTTACTCGGGACTAGCCTACGAGCAGTACTTC.

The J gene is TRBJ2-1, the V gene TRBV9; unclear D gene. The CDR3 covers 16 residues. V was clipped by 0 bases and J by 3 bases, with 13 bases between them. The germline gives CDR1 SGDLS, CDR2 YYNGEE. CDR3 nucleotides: TGTGCCAGCAGCGTAGTTGGAACAGATGACTACAATGAGCAGTTCTTC. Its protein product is CASSVVGTDDYNEQFF.

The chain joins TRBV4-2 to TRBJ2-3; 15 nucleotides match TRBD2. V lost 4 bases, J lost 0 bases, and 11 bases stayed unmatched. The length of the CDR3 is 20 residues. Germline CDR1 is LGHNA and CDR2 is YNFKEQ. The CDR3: CASSRQGTSGGLPSTDTQYF. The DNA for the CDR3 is TGTGCCAGCAGCCGACAGGGGACTAGCGGGGGGTTACCTAGCACAGATACGCAGTATTTT.

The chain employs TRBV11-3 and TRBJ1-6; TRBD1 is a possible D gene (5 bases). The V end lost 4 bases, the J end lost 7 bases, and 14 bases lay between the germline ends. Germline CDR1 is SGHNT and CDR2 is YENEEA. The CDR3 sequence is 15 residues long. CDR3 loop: CASSYQGLGNSPLHF. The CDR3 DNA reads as TGTGCCAGCAGCTACCAGGGACTAGGGAATTCACCCCTCCACTTT. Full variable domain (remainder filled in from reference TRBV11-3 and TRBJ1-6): EAGVVQSPRYKIIEKKQPVAFWCNPISGHNTLYWYLQNLGQGPELLIRYENEEAVDDSQLPKDRFSAERLKGVDSTLKIQPAELGDSAVYLCASSYQGLGNSPLHFGNGTRLTVT.

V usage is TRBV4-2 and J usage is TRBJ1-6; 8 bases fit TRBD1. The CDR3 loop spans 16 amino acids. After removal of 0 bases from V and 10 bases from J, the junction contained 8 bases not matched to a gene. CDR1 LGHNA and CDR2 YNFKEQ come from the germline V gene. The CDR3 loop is CASSQDLSGGRSPLHF. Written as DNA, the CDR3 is TGTGCCAGCAGCCAAGATCTATCAGGGGGCAGATCACCCCTCCACTTT.

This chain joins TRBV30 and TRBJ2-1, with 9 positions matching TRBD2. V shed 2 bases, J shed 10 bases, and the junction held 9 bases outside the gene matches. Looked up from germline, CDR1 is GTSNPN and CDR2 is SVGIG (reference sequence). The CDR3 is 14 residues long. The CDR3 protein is CAWSPHILAGEQFF. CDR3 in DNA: TGTGCCTGGAGTCCACATATTCTAGCGGGAGAGCAGTTCTTC.

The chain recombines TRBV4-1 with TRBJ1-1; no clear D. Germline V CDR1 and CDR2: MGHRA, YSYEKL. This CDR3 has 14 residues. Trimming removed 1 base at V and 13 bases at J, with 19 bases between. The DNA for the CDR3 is TGCGCCAGCAGCCAAGGAGCGCACATCGCACAAGGTTTCTTT. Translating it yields CASSQGAHIAQGFF.

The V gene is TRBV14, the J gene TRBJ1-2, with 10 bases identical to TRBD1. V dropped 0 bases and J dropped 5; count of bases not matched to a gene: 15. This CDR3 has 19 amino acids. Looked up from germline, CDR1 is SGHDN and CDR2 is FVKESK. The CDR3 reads CASSQDPRDRGRNCYGYTF. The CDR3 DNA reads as TGTGCCAGCAGCCAAGACCCCCGGGACAGGGGAAGGAATTGTTATGGCTACACCTTC.

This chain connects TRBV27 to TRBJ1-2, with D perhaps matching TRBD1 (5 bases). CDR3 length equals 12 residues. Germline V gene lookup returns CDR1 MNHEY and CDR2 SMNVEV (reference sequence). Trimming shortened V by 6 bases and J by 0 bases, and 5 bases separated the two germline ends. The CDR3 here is CASRTANYGYTF. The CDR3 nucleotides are TGTGCCAGCAGGACAGCTAACTATGGCTACACCTTC.

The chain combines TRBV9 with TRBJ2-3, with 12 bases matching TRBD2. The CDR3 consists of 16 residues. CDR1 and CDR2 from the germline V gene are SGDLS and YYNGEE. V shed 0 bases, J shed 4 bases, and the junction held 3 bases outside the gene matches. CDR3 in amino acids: CASSVGPSGGADTQYF. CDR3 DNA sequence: TGTGCCAGCAGCGTAGGTCCTAGCGGGGGGGCAGATACGCAGTATTTT.

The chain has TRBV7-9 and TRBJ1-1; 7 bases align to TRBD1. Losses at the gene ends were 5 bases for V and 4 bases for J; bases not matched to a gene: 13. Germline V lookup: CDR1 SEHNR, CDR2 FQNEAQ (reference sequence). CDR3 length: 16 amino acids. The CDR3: CASSPKGAGFRTEAFF. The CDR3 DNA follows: TGTGCCAGCAGCCCGAAGGGGGCAGGGTTCCGCACTGAAGCTTTCTTT.